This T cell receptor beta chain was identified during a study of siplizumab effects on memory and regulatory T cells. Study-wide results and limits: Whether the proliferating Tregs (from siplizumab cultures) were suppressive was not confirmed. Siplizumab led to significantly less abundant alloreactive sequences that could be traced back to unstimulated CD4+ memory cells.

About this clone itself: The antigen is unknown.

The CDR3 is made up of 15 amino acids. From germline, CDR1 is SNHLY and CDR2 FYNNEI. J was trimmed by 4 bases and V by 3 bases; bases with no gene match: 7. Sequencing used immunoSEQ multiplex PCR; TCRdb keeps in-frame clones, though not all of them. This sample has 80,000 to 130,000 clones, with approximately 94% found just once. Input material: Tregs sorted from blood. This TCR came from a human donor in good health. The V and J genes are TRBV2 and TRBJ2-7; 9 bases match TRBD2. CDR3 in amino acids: CASSDLAGVKYEQYF. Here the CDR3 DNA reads TGTGCCAGCAGTGACTTAGCGGGAGTAAAATACGAGCAGTACTTC.